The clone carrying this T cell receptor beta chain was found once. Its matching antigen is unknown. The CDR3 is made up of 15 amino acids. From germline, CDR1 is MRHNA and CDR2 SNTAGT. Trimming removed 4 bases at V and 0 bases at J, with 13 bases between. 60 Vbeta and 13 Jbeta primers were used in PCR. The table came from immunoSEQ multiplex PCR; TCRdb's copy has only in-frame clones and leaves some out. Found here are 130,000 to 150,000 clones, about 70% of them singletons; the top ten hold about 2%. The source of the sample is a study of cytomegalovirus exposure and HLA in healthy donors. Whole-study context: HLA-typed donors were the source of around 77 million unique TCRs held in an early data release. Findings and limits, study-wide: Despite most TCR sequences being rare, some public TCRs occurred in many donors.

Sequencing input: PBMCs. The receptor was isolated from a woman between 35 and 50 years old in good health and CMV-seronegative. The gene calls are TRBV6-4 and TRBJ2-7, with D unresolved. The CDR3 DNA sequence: TGTGCCAGCAGTGTCGGTGTGGAGAGCTCCTACGAGCAGTACTTC. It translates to CASSVGVESSYEQYF.